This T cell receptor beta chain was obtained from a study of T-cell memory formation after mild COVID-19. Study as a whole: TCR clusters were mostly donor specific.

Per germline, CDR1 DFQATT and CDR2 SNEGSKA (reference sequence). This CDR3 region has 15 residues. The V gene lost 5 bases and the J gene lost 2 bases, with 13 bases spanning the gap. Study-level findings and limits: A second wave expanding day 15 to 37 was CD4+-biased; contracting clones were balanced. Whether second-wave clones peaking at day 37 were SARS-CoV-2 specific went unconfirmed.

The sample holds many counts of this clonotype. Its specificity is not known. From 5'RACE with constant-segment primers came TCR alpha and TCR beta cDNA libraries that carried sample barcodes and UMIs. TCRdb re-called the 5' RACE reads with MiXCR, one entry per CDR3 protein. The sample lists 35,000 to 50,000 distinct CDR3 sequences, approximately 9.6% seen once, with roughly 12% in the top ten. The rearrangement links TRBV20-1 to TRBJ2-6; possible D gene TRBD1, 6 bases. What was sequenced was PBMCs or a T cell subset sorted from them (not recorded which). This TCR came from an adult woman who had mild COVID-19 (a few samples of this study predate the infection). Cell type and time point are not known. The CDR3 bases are TGCAGTGCTCCCGGGACATCTGCTGGGGCCAACGTCCTGACTTTC. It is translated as CSAPGTSAGANVLTF.